The 30 T cell receptor beta chains listed next were all sequenced from one sample in a study of cytomegalovirus exposure and HLA in healthy donors. A multiplex PCR was run with 60 Vbeta primers and 13 Jbeta primers. This table comes from immunoSEQ multiplex PCR, and its TCRdb copy is limited to in-frame clones, with some not included. The sample has about 130,000 clones, over 8% seen once; the top ten hold 4.5% to 6%. Sequencing was performed on PBMCs. These TCRs come from a man aged 35 to 55 in good health and CMV-seronegative.

This chain's CDR3 is CASSPGGPLTDTQYF. As DNA, the CDR3 is TGTGCCAGCAGTCCCGGGGGGCCCCTCACAGATACGCAGTATTTT. The chain uses TRBV7-8 and TRBJ2-3, with TRBD2 as a possible D gene (7 bases). CDR1 and CDR2 (germline): SGHVS, FQNEAQ. CDR3 length: 15 residues. Between the trimmed V and J ends, which lost 6 bases and 2 bases, there was a span of 15 bases.

The rearrangement joins TRBV5-1 to TRBJ2-1; D is possibly TRBD2 (6 bases). V shed 1 base and J shed 7 bases, with 12 bases lying between them. The germline V gene has CDR1 SGHRS and CDR2 YFSETQ. The CDR3 has 14 residues. CDR3 sequence: CASSLISGRNEQFF. The CDR3 nucleotides are TGCGCCAGCAGCTTGATTTCGGGGAGGAATGAGCAGTTCTTC.

The V and J genes are TRBV6-6 and TRBJ1-1, with D uncertain. V was shortened by 7 bases and J by 5 bases, with 11 bases between the two germline ends. Germline CDR1 MNHNY, CDR2 SVGAGI (reference sequence). There are 12 residues in the CDR3. The CDR3 coding sequence is TGTGCCAGCAACATAGGGAGGACTGAAGCTTTCTTT. The encoded protein is CASNIGRTEAFF.

The chain combines TRBV2 with TRBJ2-7, with D possibly being TRBD1 (5 bases). Germline lookup yields CDR1 SNHLY and CDR2 FYNNEI. Deletions cut 2 bases from V and 2 bases from J, with 10 bases between. CDR3 length: 14 residues. CDR3 sequence: CASSERQSPYEQYF. CDR3 DNA: TGTGCCAGCAGTGAAAGACAGTCTCCCTACGAGCAGTACTTC. Based on the CDR3 plus reference TRBV2 and TRBJ2-7, the full variable domain is EPEVTQTPSHQVTQMGQEVILRCVPISNHLYFYWYRQILGQKVEFLVSFYNNEISEKSEIFDDQFSVERPDGSNFTLKIRSTKLEDSAMYFCASSERQSPYEQYFGPGTRLTVT.

The chain is built from TRBV29-1 and TRBJ1-1; D is unresolved. Germline lookup yields CDR1 SQVTM and CDR2 ANQGSEA. The CDR3 runs to 11 residues. Trimming took off 5 bases at V and 1 base at J, with 5 bases between the two ends. CDR3 DNA: TGCAGCGTTCACAGGAACACTGAAGCTTTCTTT. Protein product: CSVHRNTEAFF. The full variable domain, in which reference TRBV29-1 and TRBJ1-1 provide the parts outside the CDR3, is SAVISQKPSRDICQRGTSLTIQCQVDSQVTMMFWYRQQPGQSLTLIATANQGSEATYESGFVIDKFPISRPNLTFSTLTVSNMSPEDSSIYLCSVHRNTEAFFGQGTRLTVV.

The chain recombines TRBV19 with TRBJ2-7; 10 positions match TRBD2. Trimming at V came to 8 bases and at J to 0 bases, leaving 7 bases not matched to a gene. The CDR3 has 15 amino acids. The germline V gene encodes CDR1 LNHDA and CDR2 SQIVND (reference sequence). CDR3 amino acids: CASSRLAGPSYEQYF. For the CDR3, the DNA is TGTGCCAGTTCAAGACTAGCGGGTCCCTCCTACGAGCAGTACTTC.

The chain employs TRBV6-5 and TRBJ2-7; 7 bases are a match to TRBD2. V was pared by 7 bases and J by 7 bases, with 10 bases of the junction left unmatched. The CDR3 is made up of 13 amino acids. Germline V gene lookup returns CDR1 MNHEY and CDR2 SVGAGI. The DNA of the CDR3 is TGTGCCAGCAACCGGGGGGAAGGCGGGGAGCAGTACTTC. Translated: CASNRGEGGEQYF.

This chain links TRBV29-1 with TRBJ2-5; D might be TRBD1 (6 bases). V was shortened by 6 bases and J by 5 bases, with 19 bases between the two germline ends. This CDR3 contains 14 residues. The V gene's germline CDR1 is SQVTM and CDR2 ANQGSEA. The CDR3 is CSVPRVPGAETQYF. The CDR3 nucleotides read TGCAGCGTGCCAAGGGTCCCAGGGGCGGAGACCCAGTACTTC.

This sequence joins TRBV6-6 and TRBJ1-5, with unresolved D. Trimming pared 2 bases from V and 2 bases from J, leaving 13 bases between. The CDR3 extends over 16 amino acids. Per germline, CDR1 MNHNY and CDR2 SVGAGI (reference sequence). The CDR3 DNA reads as TGTGCCAGCAGTTACGGGATCGGGGAAGGCAATCAGCCCCAGCATTTT. Translation gives CASSYGIGEGNQPQHF.

This clone was seen more than once but under ten times. CDR3 sequence reads: CASSPGVLNTGELFF. DNA for the CDR3: TGTGCCAGCAGCCCGGGGGTACTGAACACCGGGGAGCTGTTTTTT. The chain carries TRBV9 and TRBJ2-2, with D possibly being TRBD2 (6 bases). V shed 4 bases and J shed 1 base, with 11 bases lying between them. This CDR3 is 15 amino acids long. Germline V lookup: CDR1 SGDLS, CDR2 YYNGEE.

This clone was detected a few times. V gene TRBV19 combines with J gene TRBJ1-2, with a tentative D call TRBD1 (5 bases). Looked up from germline, CDR1 is LNHDA and CDR2 is SQIVND (reference sequence). Trimming shortened V by 10 bases and J by 2 bases, and 20 bases separated the two germline ends. The length of the CDR3 is 15 residues. The CDR3 coding sequence is TGTGCCACCTCATACAGGAGGGGAGCCAACTATGGCTACACCTTC. This codes for CATSYRRGANYGYTF.

The CDR3 coding sequence is TGCGCCAGCAGCCAAGATCTGCAGGGGGTCGAGCAGTACTTC. Translating it yields CASSQDLQGVEQYF. V is TRBV4-3 and J is TRBJ2-7; 7 bases agree with TRBD1. Germline CDR1 reads LGHNA; CDR2 reads YSLEER. The CDR3 loop spans 14 amino acids. V shed 0 bases and J 6 bases; nucleotides not matched to a gene: 5.

This clone has more than one count but fewer than ten. The rearrangement uses TRBV29-1 and TRBJ1-2, with a tentative D call TRBD1 (6 bases). In germline, CDR1 is SQVTM, CDR2 ANQGSEA. This CDR3 has 11 residues. V was shortened by 5 bases and J by 8 bases, with 12 bases between the two germline ends. The CDR3 bases are TGCAGCGTTCCAACAGGGAACGGCTACACCTTC. It encodes CSVPTGNGYTF.

This rearrangement joins TRBV21-1 to TRBJ1-1; TRBD1 is the table's D call, not checked against the DNA. TRBV21-1 represents a pseudogene. This CDR3 is 14 amino acids long. CDR3 sequence: CASSNGGKFVGAFF. The CDR3 DNA is TGTGCCAGCAGCAATGGGGGCAAATTTGTGGGGGCTTTCTTT.

CDR3 sequence (DNA): TGTGCCAGCAGCGTCGGACTAGCGAGGTCCCGCCCCTACAATGAGCAGTTCTTC. Protein sequence: CASSVGLARSRPYNEQFF. The chain combines TRBV9 with TRBJ2-1, with 9 bases matching TRBD2. This CDR3 is 18 amino acids long. Germline lookup yields CDR1 SGDLS and CDR2 YYNGEE. V shed 2 bases, J shed 2 bases, and the junction held 11 bases outside the gene matches.

A few counts support this clone. The chain is built from TRBV19 and TRBJ1-2; possible D gene TRBD1, 5 bases. Germline CDR1 LNHDA, CDR2 SQIVND (reference sequence). The CDR3 is 12 amino acids. V was pared by 2 bases and J by 8 bases, with 9 bases between. CDR3 coding DNA: TGTGCCAGTAGTATATACGGGGGAGGCTACACCTTC. This encodes CASSIYGGGYTF.

The J gene is TRBJ2-7, the V gene TRBV4-1; D may be TRBD1 (6 bases). V was trimmed by 3 bases and J by 5 bases, leaving 14 bases between them. CDR3 length equals 14 residues. Germline CDR1 is MGHRA and CDR2 is YSYEKL. The CDR3 reads CASSQIEGVDEQYF. The CDR3 DNA reads as TGCGCCAGCAGCCAGATAGAGGGGGTGGACGAGCAGTACTTC.

The J gene is TRBJ2-3, the V gene TRBV7-6; 8 bases agree with TRBD2. This CDR3 contains 16 residues. The V gene end was trimmed by 0 bases and the J gene end by 4 bases; junction bases not matched to a gene: 6. Germline V gene lookup returns CDR1 SGHVS and CDR2 FNYEAQ. The CDR3 sequence is CASSLARGVYSDTQYF. In DNA, the CDR3 is TGTGCCAGCAGCTTAGCGCGGGGGGTTTATTCAGATACGCAGTATTTT.

The rearrangement joins TRBV9 to TRBJ2-5; TRBD2 might be the D (6 bases). The CDR3 has 14 residues. Trimming took off 0 bases at V and 2 bases at J, with 8 bases between the two ends. The germline CDR1 and CDR2 sequences are SGDLS and YYNGEE. The CDR3 DNA reads TGTGCCAGCAGCGTAGACCGGGGGCAAGAGACCCAGTACTTC. Translating it yields CASSVDRGQETQYF.

In this sample, this clone turned up a few times. The gene calls are TRBV19 and TRBJ2-7, with TRBD1 matching over 8 bases. V shed 4 bases, J shed 6 bases, and the junction held 8 bases outside the gene matches. This CDR3 comprises 14 residues. In germline, CDR1 is LNHDA, CDR2 SQIVND (reference sequence). The CDR3 sequence is CASSTGQERGEQYF. DNA for the CDR3: TGTGCCAGTAGTACGGGACAGGAAAGGGGCGAGCAGTACTTC.

The CDR3 is CASSTRGTGPTNTEAFF. CDR3 coding DNA: TGTGCCAGTAGTACCAGGGGGACGGGACCGACGAACACTGAAGCTTTCTTT. The rearrangement uses TRBV19 and TRBJ1-1; TRBD1 matches 7 bases. The ends lost 4 bases at V and 1 base at J; junction bases unmatched: 12. The CDR3 totals 17 residues. The germline gives CDR1 LNHDA, CDR2 SQIVND (reference sequence).

Details on this clone: Other nucleotide sequences in the sample specify the same CDR3. The V call is TRBV7-9, the J call TRBJ2-7; the D is unclear. Germline CDR1 reads SEHNR; CDR2 reads FQNEAQ (reference sequence). This CDR3 has 12 amino acids. The V end lost 5 bases, the J end lost 5 bases, and 10 bases lay between the germline ends. Here the CDR3 DNA reads TGTGCCAGCAGCCCCAATCCCCACGAGCAGTACTTC. This translates into CASSPNPHEQYF.

The chain has TRBV7-2 and TRBJ2-7; D ambiguous. The germline gives CDR1 SGHTA, CDR2 FQGNSA. The CDR3 consists of 14 residues. Trimming pared 0 bases from V and 1 base from J, leaving 7 bases between. The CDR3 coding sequence is TGTGCCAGCAGCTTAGCGCGCGCTTCCTACGAGCAGTACTTC. The encoded protein is CASSLARASYEQYF.

The chain couples TRBV7-8 to TRBJ2-7, with 15 bases identical to TRBD2. Per germline, CDR1 SGHVS and CDR2 FQNEAQ. The CDR3 has 16 amino acids. V lost 5 bases, J lost 4 bases, and 6 bases stayed unmatched. CDR3 amino acids: CASSPGLAGGWYEQYF. The CDR3 DNA sequence: TGTGCCAGCAGCCCGGGACTAGCGGGGGGTTGGTACGAGCAGTACTTC.

This clone was seen only a few times. The rearrangement joins TRBV5-6 to TRBJ2-2; possibly TRBD2 for D (6 bases). This CDR3 has 13 amino acids. The germline V and J ends were trimmed by 5 bases and 6 bases, with 11 bases remaining between them. CDR1 and CDR2 (germline): SGHDT, YYEEEE. CDR3 coding DNA: TGTGCCAGCAGTCCCGGGACTTCCGGGGAGCTGTTTTTT. This translates into CASSPGTSGELFF.

This chain uses TRBV6-1 with TRBJ2-2, with 11 bases lining up with TRBD2. The germline V gene encodes CDR1 MNHNS and CDR2 SASEGT. The junction had 4 bases not matched to a gene; V was cut back by 5 bases and J by 5 bases. CDR3 length: 15 amino acids. This CDR3 is CASSTSGGWTGELFF. DNA of the CDR3: TGTGCCAGCAGTACTAGCGGGGGTTGGACCGGGGAGCTGTTTTTT.

The chain couples TRBV5-6 to TRBJ2-7; 10 nucleotides line up with TRBD2. Germline V lookup: CDR1 SGHDT, CDR2 YYEEEE. With V trimmed by 4 bases and J by 6 bases, 4 bases remained unmatched. The length of the CDR3 is 13 residues. DNA of the CDR3: TGTGCCAGCAGCCTTAGACTAGCGGGCGAGCAGTACTTC. Amino acids: CASSLRLAGEQYF.

The rearrangement joins TRBV19 to TRBJ2-7; 7 bases align to TRBD1. J gave up 3 bases and V 3 bases, and 5 bases lay outside the gene matches. This CDR3 is built from 14 residues. Germline V gene data show CDR1 as LNHDA and CDR2 as SQIVND (reference sequence). The DNA for the CDR3 is TGTGCCAGTAGTATGACAGGGATACTCTACGAGCAGTACTTC. Protein product: CASSMTGILYEQYF. Full variable domain (missing parts from reference TRBV19 and TRBJ2-7): DGGITQSPKYLFRKEGQNVTLSCEQNLNHDAMYWYRQDPGQGLRLIYYSQIVNDFQKGDIAEGYSVSREKKESFPLTVTSAQKNPTAFYLCASSMTGILYEQYFGPGTRLTVT.

This chain joins TRBV7-9 and TRBJ1-1, with TRBD1 identical over 12 bases. Germline V gene sequence: CDR1 SEHNR, CDR2 FQNEAQ (reference sequence). V dropped 4 bases and J dropped 1; count of bases not matched to a gene: 1. This CDR3 is built from 15 residues. CDR3 coding DNA: TGTGCCAGCAGCTCGGGACAGGGGGCGAACACTGAAGCTTTCTTT. Protein product: CASSSGQGANTEAFF. The full variable domain, its missing parts supplied by reference TRBV7-9 and TRBJ1-1, is DTGVSQNPRHKITKRGQNVTFRCDPISEHNRLYWYRQTLGQGPEFLTYFQNEAQLEKSRLLSDRFSAERPKGSFSTLEIQRTEQGDSAMYLCASSSGQGANTEAFFGQGTRLTVV.

This clone was counted between two and nine times. This chain joins TRBV7-9 and TRBJ1-2, with a possible D match to TRBD1 (6 bases). This CDR3 is built from 12 residues. Trimming stripped 5 bases from V and 4 bases from J, with 8 bases between. Germline assignment: CDR1 SEHNR and CDR2 FQNEAQ (reference sequence). The CDR3 nucleotides are TGTGCCAGCAGCCAGGACAGCTATGGCTACACCTTC. Translating gives CASSQDSYGYTF.